The T cell receptor beta chain under discussion was sequenced for a study of blood T cell repertoires in COVID-19. Study summary: The United States, Italy and Spain were the sources of the acute and convalescent COVID-19 samples.

Per the study methods: From reference gene primer amplification, estimates of nucleated cell counts were derived. The method was immunoSEQ multiplex PCR; TCRdb's version includes in-frame clones alone and lacks a portion of them. Clone size and the V and J calls come from that table; the DNA yielded D and trimming. The table has about 300,000 clones, approximately 93% seen once; the top ten hold over 2%. The Seattle patients, enrolled during active infection, were followed longitudinally. From germline, CDR1 is LNHNV and CDR2 YYDKDF (reference sequence). Trimming removed 2 bases from V and 2 bases from J; junction bases left unmatched: 4. The CDR3 is 17 residues long.

Sample: peripheral blood. The chain has TRBV15 and TRBJ2-1; TRBD2 matches at 12 bases. The clonotype was recovered from a young woman with COVID-19, enrolled during active disease. The CDR3 sequence: CATSRSTSGRTYNEQFF. The CDR3 region has the DNA TGTGCCACCAGCAGATCCACTAGCGGGAGGACCTACAATGAGCAGTTCTTC.